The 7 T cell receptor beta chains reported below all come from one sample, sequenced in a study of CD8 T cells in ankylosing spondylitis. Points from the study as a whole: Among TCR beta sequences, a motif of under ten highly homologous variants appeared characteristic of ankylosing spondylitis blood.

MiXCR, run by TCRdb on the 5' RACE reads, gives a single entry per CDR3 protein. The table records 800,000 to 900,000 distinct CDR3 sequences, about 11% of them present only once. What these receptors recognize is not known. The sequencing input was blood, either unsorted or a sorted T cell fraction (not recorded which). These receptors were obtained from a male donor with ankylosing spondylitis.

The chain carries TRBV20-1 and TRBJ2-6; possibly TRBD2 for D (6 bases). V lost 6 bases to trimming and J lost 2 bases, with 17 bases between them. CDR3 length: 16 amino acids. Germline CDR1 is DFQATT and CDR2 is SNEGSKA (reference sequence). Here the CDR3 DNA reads TGCAGTGCAATCAAGGGGCGGGGTGCTGGGGCCAACGTCCTGACTTTC. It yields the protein CSAIKGRGAGANVLTF.

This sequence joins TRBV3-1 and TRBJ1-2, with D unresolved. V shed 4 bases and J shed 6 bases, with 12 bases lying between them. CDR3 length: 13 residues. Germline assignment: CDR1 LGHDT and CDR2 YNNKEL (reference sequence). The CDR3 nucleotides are TGTGCCAGCAGCCGTTTGGCGGCCGATGGCTACACCTTC. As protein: CASSRLAADGYTF. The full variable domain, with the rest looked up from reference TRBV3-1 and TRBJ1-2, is DTAVSQTPKYLVTQMGNDKSIKCEQNLGHDTMYWYKQDSKKFLKIMFSYNNKELIINETVPNRFSPKSPDKAHLNLHINSLELGDSAVYFCASSRLAADGYTFGSGTRLTVV.

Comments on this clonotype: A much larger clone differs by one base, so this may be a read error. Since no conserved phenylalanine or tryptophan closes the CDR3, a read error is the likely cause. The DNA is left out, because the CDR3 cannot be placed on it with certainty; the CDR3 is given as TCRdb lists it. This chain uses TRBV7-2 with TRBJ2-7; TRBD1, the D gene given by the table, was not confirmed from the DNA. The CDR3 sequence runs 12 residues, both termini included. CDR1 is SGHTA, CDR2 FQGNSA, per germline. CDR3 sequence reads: CASSLDSGTIYL.

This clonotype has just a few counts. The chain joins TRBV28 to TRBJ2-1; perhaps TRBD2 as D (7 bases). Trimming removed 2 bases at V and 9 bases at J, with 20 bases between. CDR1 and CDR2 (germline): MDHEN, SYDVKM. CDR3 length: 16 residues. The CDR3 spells CASSLIEGGGSSEQFF. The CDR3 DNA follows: TGTGCCAGCAGTTTAATCGAGGGGGGGGGCTCCTCTGAGCAGTTCTTC.

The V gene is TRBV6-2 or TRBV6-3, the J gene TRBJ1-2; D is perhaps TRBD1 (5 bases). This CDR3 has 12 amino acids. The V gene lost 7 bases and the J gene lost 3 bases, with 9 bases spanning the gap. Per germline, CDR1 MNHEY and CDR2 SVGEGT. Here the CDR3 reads CASTDSYYGYTF. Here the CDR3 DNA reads TGTGCCAGCACCGACAGTTACTATGGCTACACCTTC.

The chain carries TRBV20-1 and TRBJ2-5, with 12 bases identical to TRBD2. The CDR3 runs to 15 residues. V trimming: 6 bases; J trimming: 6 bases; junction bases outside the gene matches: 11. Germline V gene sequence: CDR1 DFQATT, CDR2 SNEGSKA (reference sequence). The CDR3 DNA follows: TGCAGTGCAACCGGGACTAGCGGGCGGCTGAAGACCCAGTACTTC. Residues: CSATGTSGRLKTQYF.

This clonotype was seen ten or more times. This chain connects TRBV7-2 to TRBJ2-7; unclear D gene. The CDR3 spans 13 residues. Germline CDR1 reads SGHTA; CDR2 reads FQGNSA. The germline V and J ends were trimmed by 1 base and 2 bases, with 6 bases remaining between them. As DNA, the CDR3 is TGTGCCAGCAGCTTAGGACGGACCTACGAGCAGTACTTC. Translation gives CASSLGRTYEQYF.